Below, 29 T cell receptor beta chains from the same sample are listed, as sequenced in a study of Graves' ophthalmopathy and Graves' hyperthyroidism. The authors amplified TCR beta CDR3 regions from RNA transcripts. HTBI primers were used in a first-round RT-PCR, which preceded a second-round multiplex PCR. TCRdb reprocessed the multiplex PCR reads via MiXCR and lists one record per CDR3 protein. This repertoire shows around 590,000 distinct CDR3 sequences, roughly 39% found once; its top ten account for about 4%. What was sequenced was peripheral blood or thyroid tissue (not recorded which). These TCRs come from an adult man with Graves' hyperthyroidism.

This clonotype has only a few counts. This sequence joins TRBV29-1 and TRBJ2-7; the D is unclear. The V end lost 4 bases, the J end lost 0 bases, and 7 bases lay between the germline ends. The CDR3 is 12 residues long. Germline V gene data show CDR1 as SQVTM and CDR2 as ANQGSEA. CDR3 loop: CSVVFNSYEQYF. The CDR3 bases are TGCAGCGTTGTTTTCAACTCCTACGAGCAGTACTTC.

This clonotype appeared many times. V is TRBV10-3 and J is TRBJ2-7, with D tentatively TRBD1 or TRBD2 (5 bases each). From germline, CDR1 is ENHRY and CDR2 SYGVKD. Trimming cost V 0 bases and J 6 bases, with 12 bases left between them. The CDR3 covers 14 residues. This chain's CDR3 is CAISESGVGSEQYF. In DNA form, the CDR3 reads TGTGCCATCAGTGAGTCAGGGGTAGGGAGCGAGCAGTACTTC.

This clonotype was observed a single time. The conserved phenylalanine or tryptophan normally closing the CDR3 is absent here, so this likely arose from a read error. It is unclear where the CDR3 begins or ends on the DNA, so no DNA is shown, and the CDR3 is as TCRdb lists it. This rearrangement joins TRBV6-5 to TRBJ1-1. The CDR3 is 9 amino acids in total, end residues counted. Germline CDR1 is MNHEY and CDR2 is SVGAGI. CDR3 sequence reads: CASSWTSGI.

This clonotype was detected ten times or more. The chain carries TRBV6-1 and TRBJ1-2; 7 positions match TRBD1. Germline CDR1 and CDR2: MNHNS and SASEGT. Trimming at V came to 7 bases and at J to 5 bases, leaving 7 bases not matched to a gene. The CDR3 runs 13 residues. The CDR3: CASNPTGQYGYTF. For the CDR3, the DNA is TGTGCCAGCAATCCGACAGGGCAGTATGGCTACACCTTC.

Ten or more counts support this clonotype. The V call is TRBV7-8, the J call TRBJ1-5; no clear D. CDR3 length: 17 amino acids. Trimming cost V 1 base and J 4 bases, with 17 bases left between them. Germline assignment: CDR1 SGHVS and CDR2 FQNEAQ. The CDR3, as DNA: TGTGCCAGCAGCTTAGAGGGCGCCCTCTCGGCGAATCAGCCCCAGCATTTT. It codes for CASSLEGALSANQPQHF.

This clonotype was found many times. This CDR3 reads CASKGQGGETQYF. DNA for the CDR3: TGTGCCAGCAAAGGACAGGGAGGAGAGACCCAGTACTTC. The chain links TRBV11-2 to TRBJ2-5; 8 nucleotides match TRBD1. V gave up 7 bases and J gave up 4 bases; unmatched junction bases: 5. The CDR3 consists of 13 residues. The germline gives CDR1 SGHAT, CDR2 FQNNGV.

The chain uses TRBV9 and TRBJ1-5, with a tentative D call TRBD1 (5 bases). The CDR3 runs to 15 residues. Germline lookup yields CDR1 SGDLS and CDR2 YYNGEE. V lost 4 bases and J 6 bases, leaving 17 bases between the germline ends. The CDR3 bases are TGTGCCAGCAGCCAAGAAGGGGCCCAGGCTCAGCCCCAGCATTTT. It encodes CASSQEGAQAQPQHF.

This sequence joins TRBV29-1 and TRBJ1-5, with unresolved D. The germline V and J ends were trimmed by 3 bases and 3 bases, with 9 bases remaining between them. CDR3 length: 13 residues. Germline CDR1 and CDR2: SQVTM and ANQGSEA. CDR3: CSVERGNNQPQHF. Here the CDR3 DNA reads TGCAGCGTTGAGCGGGGTAACAATCAGCCCCAGCATTTT.

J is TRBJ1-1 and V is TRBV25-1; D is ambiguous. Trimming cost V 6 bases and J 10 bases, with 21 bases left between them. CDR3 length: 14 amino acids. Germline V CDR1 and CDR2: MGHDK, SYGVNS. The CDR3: CASSPSPGRELAFF. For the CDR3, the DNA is TGTGCCAGCAGCCCTTCTCCCGGCCGGGAGCTAGCTTTCTTT.

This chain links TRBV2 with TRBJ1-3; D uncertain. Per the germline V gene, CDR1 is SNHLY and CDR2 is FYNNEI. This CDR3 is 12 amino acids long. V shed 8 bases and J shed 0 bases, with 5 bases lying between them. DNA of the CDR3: TGTGCCAGCGCCAGCTCTGGAAACACCATATATTTT. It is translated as CASASSGNTIYF.

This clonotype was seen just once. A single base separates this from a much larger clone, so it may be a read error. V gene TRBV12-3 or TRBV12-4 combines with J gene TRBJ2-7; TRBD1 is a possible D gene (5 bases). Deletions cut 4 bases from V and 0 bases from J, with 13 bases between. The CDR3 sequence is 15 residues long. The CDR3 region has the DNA TGTGCCAGCAGTTCCGGACACGCGAGCTCCTACGAGCAGTACTTC. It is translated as CASSSGHASSYEQYF.

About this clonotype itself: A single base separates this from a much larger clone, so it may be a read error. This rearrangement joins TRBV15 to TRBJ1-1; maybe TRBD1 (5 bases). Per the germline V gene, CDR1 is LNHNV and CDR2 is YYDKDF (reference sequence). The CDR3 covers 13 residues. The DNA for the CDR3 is TGCAGCGTTGATCCTTCAGGGTTAGGTGAAGCTTTCTTT. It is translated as CSVDPSGLGEAFF.

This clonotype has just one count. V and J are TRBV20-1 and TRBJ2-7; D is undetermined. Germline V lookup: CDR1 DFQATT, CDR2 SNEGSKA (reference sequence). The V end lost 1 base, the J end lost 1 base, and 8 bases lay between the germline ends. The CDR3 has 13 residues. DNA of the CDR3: TGCAGTGCTAGAGTTTCCCTGTCCTACGAGCAGTACTTC. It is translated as CSARVSLSYEQYF.

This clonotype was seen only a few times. CDR3 nucleotides: TGTGCCAGCAGCTTAGGCCTGACTTTC. This translates into CASSLGLTF. The chain combines TRBV13 with TRBJ2-6; D gene uncertain. V dropped 0 bases and J dropped 15 bases, with 0 bases sitting between them. This CDR3 spans 9 amino acids. Germline V gene sequence: CDR1 PRHDT, CDR2 FYEKMQ (reference sequence).

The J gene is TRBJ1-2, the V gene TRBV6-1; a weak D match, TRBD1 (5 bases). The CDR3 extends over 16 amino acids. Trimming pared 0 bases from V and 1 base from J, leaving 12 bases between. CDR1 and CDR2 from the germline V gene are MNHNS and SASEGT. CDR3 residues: CASSEAGARDNYGYTF. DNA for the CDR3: TGTGCCAGCAGTGAAGCGGGCGCCAGGGATAACTATGGCTACACCTTC.

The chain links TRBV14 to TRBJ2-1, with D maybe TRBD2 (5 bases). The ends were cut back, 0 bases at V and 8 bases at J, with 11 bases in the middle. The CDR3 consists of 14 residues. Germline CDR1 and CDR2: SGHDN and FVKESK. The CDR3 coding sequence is TGTGCCAGCAGCCAAGATCTGGGAGACTATGAGCAGTTCTTC. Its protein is CASSQDLGDYEQFF.

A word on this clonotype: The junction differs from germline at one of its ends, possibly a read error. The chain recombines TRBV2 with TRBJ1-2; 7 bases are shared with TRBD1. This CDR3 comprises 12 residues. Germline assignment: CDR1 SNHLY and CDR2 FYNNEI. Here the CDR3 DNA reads TGTGCCAGCAGCCAGGGGGTAAATGGCTACATCTTC. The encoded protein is CASSQGVNGYIF.

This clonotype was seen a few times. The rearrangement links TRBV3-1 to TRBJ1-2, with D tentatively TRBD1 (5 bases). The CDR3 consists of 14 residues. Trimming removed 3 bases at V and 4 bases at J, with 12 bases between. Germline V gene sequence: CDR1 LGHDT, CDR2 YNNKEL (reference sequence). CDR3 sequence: CASSQETARYGYTF. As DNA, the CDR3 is TGTGCCAGCAGCCAGGAGACAGCCCGCTATGGCTACACCTTC. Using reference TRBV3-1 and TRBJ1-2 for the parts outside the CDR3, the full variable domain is DTAVSQTPKYLVTQMGNDKSIKCEQNLGHDTMYWYKQDSKKFLKIMFSYNNKELIINETVPNRFSPKSPDKAHLNLHINSLELGDSAVYFCASSQETARYGYTFGSGTRLTVV.

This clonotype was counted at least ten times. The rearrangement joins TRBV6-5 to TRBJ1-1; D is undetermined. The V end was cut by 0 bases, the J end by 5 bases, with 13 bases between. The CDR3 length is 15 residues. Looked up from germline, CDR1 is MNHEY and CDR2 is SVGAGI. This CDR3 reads CASSYSTVDGTEAFF. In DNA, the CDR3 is TGTGCCAGCAGTTACTCGACGGTGGATGGGACTGAAGCTTTCTTT.

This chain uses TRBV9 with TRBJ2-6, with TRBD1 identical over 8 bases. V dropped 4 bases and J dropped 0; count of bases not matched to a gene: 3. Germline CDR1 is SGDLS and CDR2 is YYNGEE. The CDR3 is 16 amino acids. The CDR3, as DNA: TGTGCCAGCAGCCCACAGGGGGTCTCTGGGGCCAACGTCCTGACTTTC. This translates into CASSPQGVSGANVLTF.

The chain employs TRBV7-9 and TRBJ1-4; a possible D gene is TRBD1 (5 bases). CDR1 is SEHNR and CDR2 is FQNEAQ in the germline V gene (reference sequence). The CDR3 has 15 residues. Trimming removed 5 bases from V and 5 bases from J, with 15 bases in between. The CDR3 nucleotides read TGTGCCAGCAGCCGATTACCTCAGGGCAATGAAAAACTGTTTTTT. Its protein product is CASSRLPQGNEKLFF.

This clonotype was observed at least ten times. CDR3 in DNA: TGTGCCAGTACCAAAGACAGACCTTATGGCTACACCTTC. Its translation: CASTKDRPYGYTF. The chain carries TRBV19 and TRBJ1-2; maybe TRBD1 (5 bases). V lost 7 bases and J lost 5, with 14 bases in between. Per germline, CDR1 LNHDA and CDR2 SQIVND (reference sequence). The CDR3 totals 13 residues.

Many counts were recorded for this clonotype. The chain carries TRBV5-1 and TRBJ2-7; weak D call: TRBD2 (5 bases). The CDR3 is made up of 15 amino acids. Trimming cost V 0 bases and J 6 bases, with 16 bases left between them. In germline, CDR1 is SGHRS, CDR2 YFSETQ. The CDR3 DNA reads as TGCGCCAGCAGCTTGGCTGCTAGCAGAATTTCCGAGCAGTACTTC. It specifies CASSLAASRISEQYF. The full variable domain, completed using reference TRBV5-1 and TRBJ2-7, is KAGVTQTPRYLIKTRGQQVTLSCSPISGHRSVSWYQQTPGQGLQFLFEYFSETQRNKGNFPGRFSGRQFSNSRSEMNVSTLELGDSALYLCASSLAASRISEQYFGPGTRLTVT.

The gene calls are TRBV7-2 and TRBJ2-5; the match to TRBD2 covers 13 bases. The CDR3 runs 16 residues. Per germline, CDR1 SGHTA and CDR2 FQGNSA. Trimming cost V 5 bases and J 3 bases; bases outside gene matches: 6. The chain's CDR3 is CASSQGLAGAKETQYF. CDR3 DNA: TGTGCCAGCAGCCAAGGACTAGCGGGGGCCAAAGAGACCCAGTACTTC.

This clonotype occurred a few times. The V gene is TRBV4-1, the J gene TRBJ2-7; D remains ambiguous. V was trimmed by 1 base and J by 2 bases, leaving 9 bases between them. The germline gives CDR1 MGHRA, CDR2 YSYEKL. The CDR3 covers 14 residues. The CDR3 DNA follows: TGCGCCAGCAGCCAAGTCCACAGTACCTACGAGCAGTACTTC. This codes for CASSQVHSTYEQYF.

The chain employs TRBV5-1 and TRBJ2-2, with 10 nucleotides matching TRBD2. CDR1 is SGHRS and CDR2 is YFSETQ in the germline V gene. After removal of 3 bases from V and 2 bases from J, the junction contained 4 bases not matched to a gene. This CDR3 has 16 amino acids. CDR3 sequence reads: CASSSGTSVNTGELFF. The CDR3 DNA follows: TGCGCCAGCAGCTCCGGGACTAGCGTTAACACCGGGGAGCTGTTTTTT.

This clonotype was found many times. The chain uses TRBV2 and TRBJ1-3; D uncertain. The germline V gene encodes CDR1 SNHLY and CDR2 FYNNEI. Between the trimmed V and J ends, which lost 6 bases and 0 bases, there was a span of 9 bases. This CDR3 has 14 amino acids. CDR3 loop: CASRAVISGNTIYF. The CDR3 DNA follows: TGTGCCAGCAGAGCAGTGATCTCTGGAAACACCATATATTTT.

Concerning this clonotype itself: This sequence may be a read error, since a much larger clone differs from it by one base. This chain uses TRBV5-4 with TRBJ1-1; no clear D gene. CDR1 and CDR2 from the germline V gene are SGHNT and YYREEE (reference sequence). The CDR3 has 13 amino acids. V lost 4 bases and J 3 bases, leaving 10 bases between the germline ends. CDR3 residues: CASSVHVDTEAFF. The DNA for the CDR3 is TGTGCCAGCAGCGTGCACGTGGACACTGAAGCTTTCTTT.

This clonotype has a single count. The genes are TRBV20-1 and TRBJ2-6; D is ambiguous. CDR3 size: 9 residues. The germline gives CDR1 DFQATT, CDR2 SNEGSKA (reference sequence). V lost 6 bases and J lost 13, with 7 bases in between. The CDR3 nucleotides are TGCAGTGCAGCGACAGTCCTGACTTTC. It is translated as CSAATVLTF.